This entry lists 25 T cell receptor beta chains sequenced from one sample in a study of PD-1 blockade in classical Hodgkin lymphoma. Time point: newly diagnosed, previously untreated cHL patient sample. Magnetic negative selection purified CD4+ T cells from thawed PBMCs. The protocol was immunoSEQ multiplex PCR, while the TCRdb copy is restricted to in-frame clones and leaves out a portion. In the table there are 20,000 to 25,000 clones, around nine tenths of which are singletons. The sample taken for sequencing was CD4+ T cells from blood. Every receptor here comes from a human donor with classical Hodgkin lymphoma.

The V call is TRBV2, the J call TRBJ2-7; D is uncertain. Germline CDR1 reads SNHLY; CDR2 reads FYNNEI. This CDR3 comprises 11 residues. The ends were cut back, 9 bases at V and 2 bases at J, with 8 bases in the middle. CDR3: CASMWTYEQYF. In DNA form, the CDR3 reads TGTGCCAGTATGTGGACCTACGAGCAGTACTTC.

The chain has TRBV9 and TRBJ2-1; possible D gene TRBD2, 6 bases. From germline, CDR1 is SGDLS and CDR2 YYNGEE. The length of the CDR3 is 16 residues. V was cut by 3 bases and J by 0 bases, with 13 bases left in between. The CDR3 sequence: CASSADAGPSYNEQFF. The CDR3 DNA reads TGTGCCAGCAGCGCTGATGCGGGGCCCTCCTACAATGAGCAGTTCTTC.

This clone was seen more than once but under ten times. V gene TRBV19 combines with J gene TRBJ1-2; D is unresolved. V was pared by 5 bases and J by 4 bases, with 11 bases between. The CDR3 runs 13 residues. Germline CDR1 LNHDA, CDR2 SQIVND (reference sequence). The CDR3 DNA sequence: TGTGCCAGTAGTCCCCAAGAAGGCTATGGCTACACCTTC. Amino acid sequence: CASSPQEGYGYTF.

The rearrangement links TRBV27 to TRBJ2-1, with 8 bases lining up with TRBD1. CDR3 length: 16 residues. V lost 0 bases, J lost 7 bases, and 8 bases stayed unmatched. Looked up from germline, CDR1 is MNHEY and CDR2 is SMNVEV (reference sequence). The CDR3 here is CASSLSSDRVRNEQFF. DNA for the CDR3: TGTGCCAGCAGTTTATCTTCGGACAGGGTTAGGAATGAGCAGTTCTTC.

The chain combines TRBV11-2 with TRBJ1-5; the match to TRBD1 covers 9 bases. This CDR3 comprises 16 residues. CDR1 is SGHAT, CDR2 FQNNGV, per germline. V lost 1 base, J lost 5 bases, and 6 bases stayed unmatched. The CDR3 loop reads CASSLGMGQGYQPQHF. The CDR3 DNA reads TGTGCCAGCAGCTTAGGGATGGGACAGGGATATCAGCCCCAGCATTTT. Supplemented by reference TRBV11-2 and TRBJ1-5, the full variable domain reads EAGVAQSPRYKIIEKRQSVAFWCNPISGHATLYWYQQILGQGPKLLIQFQNNGVVDDSQLPKDRFSAERLKGVDSTLKIQPAKLEDSAVYLCASSLGMGQGYQPQHFGDGTRLSIL.

V gene TRBV7-8 combines with J gene TRBJ1-2, with 8 bases aligning to TRBD1. Germline CDR1 is SGHVS and CDR2 is FQNEAQ. The CDR3 length is 16 residues. With 5 bases clipped from V and 5 bases from J, the junction kept 13 bases outside the gene matches. CDR3 bases: TGTGCCAGCAGCAAAAAAAGAACCGGGACAGGTTATGGCTACACCTTC. Translation: CASSKKRTGTGYGYTF. Full variable domain (remainder filled in from reference TRBV7-8 and TRBJ1-2): GAGVSQSPRYKVAKRGQDVALRCDPISGHVSLFWYQQALGQGPEFLTYFQNEAQLDKSGLPSDRFFAERPEGSVSTLKIQRTQQEDSAVYLCASSKKRTGTGYGYTFGSGTRLTVV.

The table lists this clone with a count of one. CDR3 protein: CATSRLGGGLPYEQYF. CDR3 nucleotide sequence: TGTGCCACCAGCAGACTAGGGGGCGGGCTACCCTACGAGCAGTACTTC. This chain connects TRBV15 to TRBJ2-7; TRBD1 agrees at 7 bases. The CDR3 runs 16 residues. CDR1 and CDR2 (germline): LNHNV, YYDKDF (reference sequence). The junction had 9 bases not matched to a gene; V was cut back by 2 bases and J by 2 bases.

This chain connects TRBV6-6 to TRBJ2-5; D not resolved. The V gene's germline CDR1 is MNHNY and CDR2 SVGAGI (reference sequence). This CDR3 comprises 16 residues. Trimming removed 2 bases at V and 4 bases at J, with 17 bases between. CDR3 amino acids: CASSYVRAVKGETQYF. The CDR3 DNA follows: TGTGCCAGCAGTTACGTCCGGGCTGTGAAGGGAGAGACCCAGTACTTC.

This clone was detected a few times. The chain is built from TRBV5-4 and TRBJ1-5; a possible D gene is TRBD1 (5 bases). This CDR3 spans 14 amino acids. The V end lost 4 bases, the J end lost 1 base, and 9 bases lay between the germline ends. Germline V lookup: CDR1 SGHNT, CDR2 YYREEE (reference sequence). The CDR3 protein is CASSDRDSNQPQHF. The CDR3 DNA is TGTGCCAGCAGCGACCGGGACAGCAATCAGCCCCAGCATTTT.

V and J are TRBV19 and TRBJ1-1; D remains unclear. Germline V gene sequence: CDR1 LNHDA, CDR2 SQIVND (reference sequence). The CDR3 has 15 amino acids. The V gene lost 0 bases and the J gene lost 3 bases, with 11 bases spanning the gap. The CDR3, as DNA: TGTGCCAGTAGTATAGATCCGCGGGAGGACACTGAAGCTTTCTTT. As protein: CASSIDPREDTEAFF.

This chain joins TRBV9 and TRBJ2-6; D is possibly TRBD1 (5 bases). Trimming left V 0 bases short and J 2 bases short, with 9 bases between. The germline CDR1 and CDR2 sequences are SGDLS and YYNGEE. CDR3 length: 16 amino acids. CDR3 residues: CASSVEGLPGANVLTF. The CDR3, as DNA: TGTGCCAGCAGCGTAGAGGGGCTCCCTGGGGCCAACGTCCTGACTTTC. Supplemented by reference TRBV9 and TRBJ2-6, the full variable domain reads DSGVTQTPKHLITATGQRVTLRCSPRSGDLSVYWYQQSLDQGLQFLIQYYNGEERAKGNILERFSAQQFPDLHSELNLSSLELGDSALYFCASSVEGLPGANVLTFGAGSRLTVL.

The rearrangement uses TRBV15 and TRBJ2-5, with D uncertain. The assigned J gene may be wrong: the sequence end matches TRBJ2-7 better. The CDR3 length is 14 residues. Germline V gene lookup returns CDR1 LNHNV and CDR2 YYDKDF (reference sequence). CDR3 sequence: CATSRDLTHYEQYF. The CDR3 region has the DNA TGTGCCACCAGCAGAGATCTAACACACTACGAGCAGTACTTC.

The chain is built from TRBV4-1 and TRBJ2-3, with 8 bases fitting TRBD2. V trimming: 4 bases; J trimming: 7 bases; junction bases outside the gene matches: 10. Germline-derived CDR1 and CDR2 are MGHRA and YSYEKL. There are 15 residues in the CDR3. The CDR3 sequence is CASSPKAGGANTQYF. The CDR3 bases are TGCGCCAGCAGCCCTAAGGCGGGGGGCGCAAATACGCAGTATTTT.

The chain joins TRBV11-2 to TRBJ2-1; 7 bases map to TRBD2. The CDR3 has 15 residues. Per the germline V gene, CDR1 is SGHAT and CDR2 is FQNNGV. The V and J ends lost 1 base and 2 bases, in that order; junction bases with no gene match: 2. For the CDR3, the DNA is TGTGCCAGCAGCTTAGTGGGAGGGACCTACAATGAGCAGTTCTTC. Translation gives CASSLVGGTYNEQFF.

The chain couples TRBV30 to TRBJ1-3; D gene ambiguous. CDR1 is GTSNPN and CDR2 is SVGIG in the germline V gene (reference sequence). This CDR3 is 13 amino acids long. Trimming removed 2 bases at V and 0 bases at J, with 5 bases between. The CDR3 DNA reads as TGTGCCTGGAGTCCCAACTCTGGAAACACCATATATTTT. Translating gives CAWSPNSGNTIYF.

The gene calls are TRBV2 and TRBJ2-5; weak D call: TRBD2 (6 bases). Trimming removed 2 bases from V and 2 bases from J, with 12 bases in between. Germline V lookup: CDR1 SNHLY, CDR2 FYNNEI. The CDR3 has 15 amino acids. CDR3 DNA: TGTGCCAGCAGTGAATGGGCGGCGGGGCAAGAGACCCAGTACTTC. This sequence encodes CASSEWAAGQETQYF.

The rearrangement links TRBV28 to TRBJ2-7; 11 nucleotides line up with TRBD2. J gave up 4 bases and V 6 bases, and 8 bases lay outside the gene matches. The CDR3 runs 15 residues. Germline-derived CDR1 and CDR2 are MDHEN and SYDVKM. CDR3 residues: CASRGTGLAVYEQYF. For the CDR3, the DNA is TGTGCCAGCAGGGGGACGGGACTAGCGGTGTACGAGCAGTACTTC. Supplemented by reference TRBV28 and TRBJ2-7, the full variable domain reads DVKVTQSSRYLVKRTGEKVFLECVQDMDHENMFWYRQDPGLGLRLIYFSYDVKMKEKGDIPEGYSVSREKKERFSLILESASTNQTSMYLCASRGTGLAVYEQYFGPGTRLTVT.

The gene calls are TRBV7-2 and TRBJ2-1; tentative D call: TRBD2 (7 bases). The CDR3 is 15 amino acids. The V and J ends lost 2 bases and 6 bases respectively, with 14 bases between them. Germline CDR1 and CDR2: SGHTA and FQGNSA. The CDR3 loop is CASSLSGGAPNEQFF. The CDR3, as DNA: TGTGCCAGCAGCTTATCGGGGGGCGCCCCCAATGAGCAGTTCTTC.

The chain recombines TRBV27 with TRBJ1-1; D not certain. In germline, CDR1 is MNHEY, CDR2 SMNVEV (reference sequence). Deletions cut 1 base from V and 5 bases from J, with 8 bases between. This CDR3 has 13 amino acids. CDR3 DNA: TGTGCCAGCAGTTTATACCGGGGAACTGAAGCTTTCTTT. The encoded protein is CASSLYRGTEAFF.

The gene calls are TRBV5-1 and TRBJ2-2, with TRBD1 matching over 11 bases. The CDR3 runs to 15 residues. Germline V lookup: CDR1 SGHRS, CDR2 YFSETQ. With V trimmed by 4 bases and J by 6 bases, 5 bases remained unmatched. CDR3 amino acids: CASSPGQGVSGELFF. Here the CDR3 DNA reads TGCGCCAGCAGCCCGGGACAGGGGGTATCCGGGGAGCTGTTTTTT.

The chain couples TRBV5-1 to TRBJ2-3; D is undetermined. Germline values: CDR1 SGHRS, CDR2 YFSETQ. The CDR3 runs 13 residues. The V end lost 2 bases, the J end lost 4 bases, and 8 bases lay between the germline ends. CDR3 residues: CASSFGYADTQYF. The CDR3 DNA reads as TGCGCCAGCAGCTTTGGCTACGCAGATACGCAGTATTTT.

The rearrangement uses TRBV4-1 and TRBJ2-2; no clear D. V was cut by 1 base and J by 4 bases, with 10 bases left in between. The germline V gene encodes CDR1 MGHRA and CDR2 YSYEKL. This CDR3 has 15 amino acids. DNA for the CDR3: TGCGCCAGCAGCCAAGTTCGGGTCGGCACCGGGGAGCTGTTTTTT. It specifies CASSQVRVGTGELFF.

V usage is TRBV6-4 and J usage is TRBJ2-1; D call uncertain. The germline V gene encodes CDR1 MRHNA and CDR2 SNTAGT. There are 17 residues in the CDR3. The V end was cut by 0 bases, the J end by 4 bases, with 16 bases between. CDR3 coding DNA: TGTGCCAGCAGTGACTCGTTCCGGTCGGCGATATACAATGAGCAGTTCTTC. It yields the protein CASSDSFRSAIYNEQFF.

This rearrangement joins TRBV18 to TRBJ2-7; D might be TRBD1 (5 bases). Germline lookup yields CDR1 KGHSH and CDR2 LQKENI. The CDR3 extends over 13 amino acids. The V gene lost 3 bases and the J gene lost 5 bases, with 11 bases spanning the gap. CDR3 loop: CASSPSQGNEQYF. The CDR3, as DNA: TGTGCCAGCTCACCCTCCCAGGGAAACGAGCAGTACTTC.

The chain combines TRBV9 with TRBJ2-3; D gene uncertain. The CDR3 runs to 15 residues. V was clipped by 0 bases and J by 3 bases, with 11 bases between them. The germline V gene encodes CDR1 SGDLS and CDR2 YYNGEE. CDR3 region: CASSVDSGQTDTQYF. CDR3 nucleotide sequence: TGTGCCAGCAGCGTAGATTCTGGCCAGACAGATACGCAGTATTTT.